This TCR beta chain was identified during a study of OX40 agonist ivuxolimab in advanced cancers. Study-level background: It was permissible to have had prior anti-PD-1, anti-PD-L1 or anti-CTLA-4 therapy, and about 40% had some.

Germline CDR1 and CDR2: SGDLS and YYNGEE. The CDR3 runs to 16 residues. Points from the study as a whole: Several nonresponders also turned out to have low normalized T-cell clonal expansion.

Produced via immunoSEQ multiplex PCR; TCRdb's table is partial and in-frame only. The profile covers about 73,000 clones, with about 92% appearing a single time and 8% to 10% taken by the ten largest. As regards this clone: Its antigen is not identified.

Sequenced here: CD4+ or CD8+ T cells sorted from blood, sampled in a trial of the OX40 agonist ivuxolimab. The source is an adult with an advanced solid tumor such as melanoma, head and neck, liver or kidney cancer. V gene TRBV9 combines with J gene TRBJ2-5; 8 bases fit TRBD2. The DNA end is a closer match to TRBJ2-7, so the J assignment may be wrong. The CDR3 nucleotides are TGTGCCAGCAGCGTAGGGGGTAGCGGGGAAACCTACGAGCAGTACTTC. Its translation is CASSVGGSGETYEQYF.